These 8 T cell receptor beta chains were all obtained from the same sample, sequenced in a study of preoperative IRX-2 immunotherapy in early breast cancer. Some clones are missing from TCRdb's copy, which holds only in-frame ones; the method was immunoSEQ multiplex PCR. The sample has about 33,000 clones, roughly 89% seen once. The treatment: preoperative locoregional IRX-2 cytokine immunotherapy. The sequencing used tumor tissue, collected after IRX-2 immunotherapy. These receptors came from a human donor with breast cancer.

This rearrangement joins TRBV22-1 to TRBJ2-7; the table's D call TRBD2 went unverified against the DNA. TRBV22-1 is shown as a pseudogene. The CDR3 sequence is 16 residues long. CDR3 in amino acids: CATSTTGRGRSGEQYV. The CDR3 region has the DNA TGTGCCACTTCTACTACCGGGCGGGGCCGGAGCGGAGAGCAGTACGTC.

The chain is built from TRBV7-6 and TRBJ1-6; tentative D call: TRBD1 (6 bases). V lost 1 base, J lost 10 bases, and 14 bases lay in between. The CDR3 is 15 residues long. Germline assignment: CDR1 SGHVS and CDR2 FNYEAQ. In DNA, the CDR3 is TGTGCCAGCAGCTTAGTTCGGGGGCAGGGGTCACCCCTCCACTTT. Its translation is CASSLVRGQGSPLHF.

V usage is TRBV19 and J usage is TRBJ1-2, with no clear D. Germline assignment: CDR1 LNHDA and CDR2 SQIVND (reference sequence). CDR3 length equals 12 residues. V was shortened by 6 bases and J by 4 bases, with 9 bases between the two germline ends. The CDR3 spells CASSTNSYGYTF. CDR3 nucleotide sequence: TGTGCCAGTAGCACTAATTCCTATGGCTACACCTTC.

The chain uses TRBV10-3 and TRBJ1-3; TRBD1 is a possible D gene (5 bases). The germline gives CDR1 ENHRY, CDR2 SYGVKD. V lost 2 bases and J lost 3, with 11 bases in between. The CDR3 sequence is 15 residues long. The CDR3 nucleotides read TGTGCCATCAGTGAGAACGGCAGGGATGGAAACACCATATATTTT. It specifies CAISENGRDGNTIYF.

The CDR3 loop reads CAWSPGIDSPLHF. The CDR3 DNA is TGTGCCTGGAGTCCAGGGATCGATTCACCCCTCCACTTT. This chain uses TRBV30 with TRBJ1-6; TRBD1 might be the D (5 bases). Trimming stripped 2 bases from V and 8 bases from J, with 10 bases between. Germline V gene data show CDR1 as GTSNPN and CDR2 as SVGIG (reference sequence). The CDR3 runs 13 residues.

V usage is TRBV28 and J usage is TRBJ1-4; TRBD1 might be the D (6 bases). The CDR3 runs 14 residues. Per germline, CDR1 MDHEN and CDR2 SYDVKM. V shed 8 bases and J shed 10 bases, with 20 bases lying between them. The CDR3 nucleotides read TGTGCCAGCCGAACAGGGTTGCGCATAGGAAAACTGTTTTTT. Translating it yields CASRTGLRIGKLFF.

The CDR3 DNA is TGTGCTAGTGGACCTACAGGGTCAGGGCAGCCCCAGCATTTT. This gives the protein CASGPTGSGQPQHF. The chain has TRBV12-5 and TRBJ1-5; the D gene is possibly TRBD1 (6 bases). From germline, CDR1 is LGHNT and CDR2 FRNRAP. Trimming stripped 6 bases from V and 7 bases from J, with 16 bases between. CDR3 size: 14 residues. Based on the CDR3 plus reference TRBV12-5 and TRBJ1-5, the full variable domain is DARVTQTPRHKVTEMGQEVTMRCQPILGHNTVFWYRQTMMQGLELLAYFRNRAPLDDSGMPKDRFSAEMPDATLATLKIQPSEPRDSAVYFCASGPTGSGQPQHFGDGTRLSIL.

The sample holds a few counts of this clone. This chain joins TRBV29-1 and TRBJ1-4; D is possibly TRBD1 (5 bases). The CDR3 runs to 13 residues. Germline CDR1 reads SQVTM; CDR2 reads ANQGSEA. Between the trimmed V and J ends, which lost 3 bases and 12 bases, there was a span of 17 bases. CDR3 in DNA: TGCAGCGTTGACCAGCAGGCGGGGGGAGAACTGTTTTTT. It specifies CSVDQQAGGELFF.